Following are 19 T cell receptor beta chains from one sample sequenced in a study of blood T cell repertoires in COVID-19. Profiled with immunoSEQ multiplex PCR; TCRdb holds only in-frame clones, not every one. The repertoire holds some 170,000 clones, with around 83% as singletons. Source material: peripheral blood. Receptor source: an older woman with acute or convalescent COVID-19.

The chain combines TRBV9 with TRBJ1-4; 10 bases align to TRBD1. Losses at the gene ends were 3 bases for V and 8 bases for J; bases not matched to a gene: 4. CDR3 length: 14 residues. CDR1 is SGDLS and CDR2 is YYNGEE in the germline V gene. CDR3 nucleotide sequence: TGTGCCAGCAGCGCCGGGACAGGGGTCGAAAAACTGTTTTTT. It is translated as CASSAGTGVEKLFF.

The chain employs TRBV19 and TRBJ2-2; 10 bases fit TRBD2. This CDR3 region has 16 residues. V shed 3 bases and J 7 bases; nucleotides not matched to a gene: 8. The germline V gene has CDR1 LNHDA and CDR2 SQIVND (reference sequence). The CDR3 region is CASSMRLAGVGGELFF. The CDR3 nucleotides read TGTGCCAGTAGTATGAGGCTAGCGGGAGTGGGCGGGGAGCTGTTTTTT.

CDR3 bases: TGTGCCAGCAGCTTGACTTCCGAGTCTAACTATGGCTACACCTTC. This sequence encodes CASSLTSESNYGYTF. The chain is built from TRBV5-5 and TRBJ1-2, with D hard to call. Germline CDR1 and CDR2: SGHKS and YYEKEE (reference sequence). Trimming stripped 1 base from V and 0 bases from J, with 10 bases between. The CDR3 runs to 15 residues.

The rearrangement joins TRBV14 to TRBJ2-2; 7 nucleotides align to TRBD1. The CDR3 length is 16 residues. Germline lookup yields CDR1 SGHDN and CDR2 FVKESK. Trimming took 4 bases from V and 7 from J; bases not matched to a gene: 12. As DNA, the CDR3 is TGTGCCAGCAGCCTACACCCCAGGGGGAGAGTCGGGGAGCTGTTTTTT. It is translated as CASSLHPRGRVGELFF.

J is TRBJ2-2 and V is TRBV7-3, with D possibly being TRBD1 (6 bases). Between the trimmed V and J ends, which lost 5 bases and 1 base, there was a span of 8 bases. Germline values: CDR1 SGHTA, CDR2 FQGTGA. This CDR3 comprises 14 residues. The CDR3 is CASSRGGNTGELFF. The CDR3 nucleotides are TGTGCCAGCAGCCGAGGGGGGAACACCGGGGAGCTGTTTTTT.

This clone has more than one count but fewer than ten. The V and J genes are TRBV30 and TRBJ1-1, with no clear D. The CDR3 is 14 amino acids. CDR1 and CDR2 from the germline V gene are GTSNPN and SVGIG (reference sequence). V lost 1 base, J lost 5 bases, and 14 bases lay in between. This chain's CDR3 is CAWSARGRGTEAFF. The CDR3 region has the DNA TGTGCCTGGAGTGCCCGCGGGAGAGGGACTGAAGCTTTCTTT. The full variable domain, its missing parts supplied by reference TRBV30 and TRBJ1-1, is SQTIHQWPATLVQPVGSPLSLECTVEGTSNPNLYWYRQAAGRGLQLLFYSVGIGQISSEVPQNLSASRPQDRQFILSSKKLLLSDSGFYLCAWSARGRGTEAFFGQGTRLTVV.

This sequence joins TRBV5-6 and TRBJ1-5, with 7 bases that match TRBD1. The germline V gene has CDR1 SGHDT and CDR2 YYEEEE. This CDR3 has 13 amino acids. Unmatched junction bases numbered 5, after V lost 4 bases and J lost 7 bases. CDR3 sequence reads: CASSPTGDQPQHF. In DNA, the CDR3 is TGTGCCAGCAGCCCAACAGGGGACCAGCCCCAGCATTTT. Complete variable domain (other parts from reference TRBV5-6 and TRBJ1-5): DAGVTQSPTHLIKTRGQQVTLRCSPKSGHDTVSWYQQALGQGPQFIFQYYEEEERQRGNFPDRFSGHQFPNYSSELNVNALLLGDSALYLCASSPTGDQPQHFGDGTRLSIL.

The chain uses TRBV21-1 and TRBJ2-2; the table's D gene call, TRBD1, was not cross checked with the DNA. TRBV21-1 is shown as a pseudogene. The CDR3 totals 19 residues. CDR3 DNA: TGTGCCAGCAGCAAAGCGGAGGCAGGGGGCCCGGGATCAACCGGGGAGCTGTTTTTT. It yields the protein CASSKAEAGGPGSTGELFF.

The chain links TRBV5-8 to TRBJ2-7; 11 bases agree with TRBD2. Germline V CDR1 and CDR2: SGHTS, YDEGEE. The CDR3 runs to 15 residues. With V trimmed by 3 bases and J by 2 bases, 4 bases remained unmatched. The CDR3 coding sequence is TGTGCCAGCAGCTCTAGACTAGCGGGGACCTACGAGCAGTACTTC. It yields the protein CASSSRLAGTYEQYF.

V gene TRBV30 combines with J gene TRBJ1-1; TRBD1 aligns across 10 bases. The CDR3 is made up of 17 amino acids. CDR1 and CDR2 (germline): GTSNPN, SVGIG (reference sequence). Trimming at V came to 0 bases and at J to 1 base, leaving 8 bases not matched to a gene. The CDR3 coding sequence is TGTGCCTGGAGTGTATGGGGACAGGGGCGTCGGAACACTGAAGCTTTCTTT. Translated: CAWSVWGQGRRNTEAFF. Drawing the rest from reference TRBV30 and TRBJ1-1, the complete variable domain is SQTIHQWPATLVQPVGSPLSLECTVEGTSNPNLYWYRQAAGRGLQLLFYSVGIGQISSEVPQNLSASRPQDRQFILSSKKLLLSDSGFYLCAWSVWGQGRRNTEAFFGQGTRLTVV.

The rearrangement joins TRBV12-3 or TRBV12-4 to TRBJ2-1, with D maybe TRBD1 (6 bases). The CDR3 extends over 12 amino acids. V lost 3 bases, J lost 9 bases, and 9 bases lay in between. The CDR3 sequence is CASSFQGFEQFF. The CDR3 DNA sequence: TGTGCCAGCAGTTTTCAGGGGTTTGAGCAGTTCTTC.

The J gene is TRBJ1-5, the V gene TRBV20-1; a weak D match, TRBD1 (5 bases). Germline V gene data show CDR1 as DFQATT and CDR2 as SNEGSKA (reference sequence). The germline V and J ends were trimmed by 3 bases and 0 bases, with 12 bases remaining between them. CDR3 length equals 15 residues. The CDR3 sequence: CSASLGGYSNQPQHF. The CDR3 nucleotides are TGCAGTGCTAGTCTGGGGGGTTATAGCAATCAGCCCCAGCATTTT.

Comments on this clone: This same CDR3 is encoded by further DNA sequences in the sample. The CDR3 DNA sequence: TGTGCCAGCAGCCTCACGCGGGATACGCAGTATTTT. It yields the protein CASSLTRDTQYF. The rearrangement links TRBV12-3 or TRBV12-4 to TRBJ2-3; D not certain. The V end lost 6 bases, the J end lost 6 bases, and 10 bases lay between the germline ends. The CDR3 length is 12 residues.

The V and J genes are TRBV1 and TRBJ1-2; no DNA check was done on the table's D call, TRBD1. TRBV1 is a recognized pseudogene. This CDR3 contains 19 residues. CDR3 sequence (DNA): TGCACCAGCAGCCAAGATGAACCGGGACAGGAGCCTCACCCTAATGGCTACACCTTC. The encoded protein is CTSSQDEPGQEPHPNGYTF.

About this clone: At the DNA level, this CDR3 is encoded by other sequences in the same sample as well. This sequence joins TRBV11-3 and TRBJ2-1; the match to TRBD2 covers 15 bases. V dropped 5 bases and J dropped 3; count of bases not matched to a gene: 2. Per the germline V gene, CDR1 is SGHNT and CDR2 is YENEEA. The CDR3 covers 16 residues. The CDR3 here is CASSLGLAGGYNEQFF. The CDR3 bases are TGTGCCAGCAGCCTGGGACTAGCGGGAGGCTACAATGAGCAGTTCTTC. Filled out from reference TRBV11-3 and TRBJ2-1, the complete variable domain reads EAGVVQSPRYKIIEKKQPVAFWCNPISGHNTLYWYLQNLGQGPELLIRYENEEAVDDSQLPKDRFSAERLKGVDSTLKIQPAELGDSAVYLCASSLGLAGGYNEQFFGPGTRLTVL.

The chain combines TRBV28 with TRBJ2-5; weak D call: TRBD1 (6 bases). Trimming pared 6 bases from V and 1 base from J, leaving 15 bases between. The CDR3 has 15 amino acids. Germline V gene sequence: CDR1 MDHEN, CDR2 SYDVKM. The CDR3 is CASSSQGIFQETQYF. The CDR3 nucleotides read TGTGCCAGCAGCTCACAGGGTATATTCCAAGAGACCCAGTACTTC. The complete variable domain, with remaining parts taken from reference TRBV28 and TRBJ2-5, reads DVKVTQSSRYLVKRTGEKVFLECVQDMDHENMFWYRQDPGLGLRLIYFSYDVKMKEKGDIPEGYSVSREKKERFSLILESASTNQTSMYLCASSSQGIFQETQYFGPGTRLLVL.

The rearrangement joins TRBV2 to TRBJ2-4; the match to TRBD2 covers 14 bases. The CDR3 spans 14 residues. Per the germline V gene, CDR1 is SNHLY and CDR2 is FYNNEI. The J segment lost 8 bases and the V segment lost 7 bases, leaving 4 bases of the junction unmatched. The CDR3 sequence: CASTLGLAGDIQYF. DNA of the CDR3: TGTGCCAGCACTCTGGGACTAGCGGGAGACATTCAGTACTTC.

In DNA form, the CDR3 reads TGTGCCAGTAGTAACTCTCAGGGGAGTGAGCAGTTCTTC. It encodes CASSNSQGSEQFF. J is TRBJ2-1 and V is TRBV19, with D possibly matching TRBD1 (6 bases). This CDR3 is 13 amino acids long. In germline, CDR1 is LNHDA, CDR2 SQIVND (reference sequence). V was cut by 4 bases and J by 9 bases, with 13 bases left in between.

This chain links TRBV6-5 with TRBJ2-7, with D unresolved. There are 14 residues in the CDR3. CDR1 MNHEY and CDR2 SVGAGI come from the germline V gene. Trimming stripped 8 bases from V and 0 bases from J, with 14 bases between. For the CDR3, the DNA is TGTGCCAGCTTTAGCAACACGGGCTCCTACGAGCAGTACTTC. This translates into CASFSNTGSYEQYF.